This T cell receptor (beta chain) emerged from a study of blood T cell repertoires in COVID-19. Clones were sequenced by immunoSEQ multiplex PCR, and TCRdb holds only the in-frame ones, with some missing. Here the sample spans over 150,000 clones, roughly four fifths being singletons. Germline assignment: CDR1 MDHEN and CDR2 SYDVKM. Unmatched junction bases numbered 7, after V lost 5 bases and J lost 7 bases. CDR3 size: 13 residues. This clonotype originated in a man in his forties or fifties who had recovered from COVID-19. The sequencing sample was made of PBMCs or T cells enriched from blood (not recorded which). The J gene is TRBJ1-2, the V gene TRBV28; 7 nucleotides match TRBD1. DNA for the CDR3: TGTGCCAGCAGTCCCGACAGGGCAGGTGGCTACACCTTC. Translating it yields CASSPDRAGGYTF.